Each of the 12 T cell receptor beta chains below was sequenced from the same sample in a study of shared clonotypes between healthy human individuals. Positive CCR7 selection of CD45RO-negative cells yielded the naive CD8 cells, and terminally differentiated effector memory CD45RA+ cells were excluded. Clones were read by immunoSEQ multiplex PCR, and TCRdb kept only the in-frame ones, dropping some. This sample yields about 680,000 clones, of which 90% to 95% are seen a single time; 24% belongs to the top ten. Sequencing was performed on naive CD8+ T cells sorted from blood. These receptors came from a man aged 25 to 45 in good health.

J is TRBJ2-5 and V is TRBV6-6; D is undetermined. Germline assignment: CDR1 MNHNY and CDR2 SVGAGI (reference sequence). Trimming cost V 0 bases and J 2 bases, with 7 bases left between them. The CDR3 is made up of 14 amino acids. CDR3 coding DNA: TGTGCCAGCAGTTACTCGAAAGAACAAGAGACCCAGTACTTC. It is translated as CASSYSKEQETQYF.

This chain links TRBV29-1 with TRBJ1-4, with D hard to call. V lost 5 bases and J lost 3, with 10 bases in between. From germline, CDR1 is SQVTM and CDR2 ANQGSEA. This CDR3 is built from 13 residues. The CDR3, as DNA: TGCAGCGTTATGGCAGATTCTAATGAAAAACTGTTTTTT. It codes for CSVMADSNEKLFF.

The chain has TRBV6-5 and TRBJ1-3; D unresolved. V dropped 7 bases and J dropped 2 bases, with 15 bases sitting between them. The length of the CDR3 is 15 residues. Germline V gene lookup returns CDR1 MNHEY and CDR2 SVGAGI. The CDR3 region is CASTTVRVPGNTIYF. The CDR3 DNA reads TGTGCCAGCACCACCGTCCGCGTCCCTGGAAACACCATATATTTT.

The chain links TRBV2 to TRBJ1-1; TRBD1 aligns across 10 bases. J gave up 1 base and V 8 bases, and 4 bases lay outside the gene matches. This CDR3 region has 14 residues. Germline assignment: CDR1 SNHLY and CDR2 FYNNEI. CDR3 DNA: TGTGCCAGCTCGCGGACAGGGGGGAACACTGAAGCTTTCTTT. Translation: CASSRTGGNTEAFF.

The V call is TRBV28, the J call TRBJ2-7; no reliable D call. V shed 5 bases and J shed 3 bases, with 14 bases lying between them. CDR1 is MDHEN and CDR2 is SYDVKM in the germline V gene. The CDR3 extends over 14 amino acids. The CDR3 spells CASSLSPVGYEQYF. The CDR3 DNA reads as TGTGCCAGCAGTCTTTCCCCAGTCGGCTACGAGCAGTACTTC.

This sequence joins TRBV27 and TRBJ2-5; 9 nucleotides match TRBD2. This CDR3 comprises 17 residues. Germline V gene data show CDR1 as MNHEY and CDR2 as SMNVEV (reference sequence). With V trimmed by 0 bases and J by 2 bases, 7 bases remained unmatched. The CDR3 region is CASSLSLAGRGQETQYF. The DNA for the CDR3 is TGTGCCAGCAGTTTATCCCTAGCGGGAAGGGGGCAAGAGACCCAGTACTTC.

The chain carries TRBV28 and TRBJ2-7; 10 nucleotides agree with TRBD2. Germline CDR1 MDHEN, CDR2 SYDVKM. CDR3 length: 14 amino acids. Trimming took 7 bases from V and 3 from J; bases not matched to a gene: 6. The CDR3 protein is CASNLAGVLYEQYF. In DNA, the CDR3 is TGTGCCAGCAACCTAGCGGGAGTGCTCTACGAGCAGTACTTC.

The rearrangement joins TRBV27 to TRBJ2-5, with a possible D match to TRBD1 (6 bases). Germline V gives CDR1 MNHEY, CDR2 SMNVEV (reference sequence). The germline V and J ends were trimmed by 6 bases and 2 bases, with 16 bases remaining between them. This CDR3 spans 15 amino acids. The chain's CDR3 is CASSPYPDRQETQYF. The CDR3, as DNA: TGTGCCAGCAGCCCATATCCGGACAGACAAGAGACCCAGTACTTC.

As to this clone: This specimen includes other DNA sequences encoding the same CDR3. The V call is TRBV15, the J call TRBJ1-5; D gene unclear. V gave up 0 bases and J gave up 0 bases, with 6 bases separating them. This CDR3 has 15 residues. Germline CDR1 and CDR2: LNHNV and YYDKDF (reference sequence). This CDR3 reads CATSRDRNSNQPQHF. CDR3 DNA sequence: TGTGCCACCAGCAGAGATCGCAATAGCAATCAGCCCCAGCATTTT.

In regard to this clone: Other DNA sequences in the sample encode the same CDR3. For the CDR3, the DNA is TGTGCCAGCAGCGTAGAGGGAGGTGAGCAGTTCTTC. Residues: CASSVEGGEQFF. This rearrangement joins TRBV9 to TRBJ2-1; possible D gene TRBD2, 6 bases. V lost 0 bases to trimming and J lost 9 bases, with 7 bases between them. The V gene's germline CDR1 is SGDLS and CDR2 YYNGEE. This CDR3 spans 12 amino acids.

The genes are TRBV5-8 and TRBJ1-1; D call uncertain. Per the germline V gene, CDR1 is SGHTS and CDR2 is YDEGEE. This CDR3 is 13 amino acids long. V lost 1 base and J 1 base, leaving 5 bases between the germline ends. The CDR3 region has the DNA TGTGCCAGCAGCTTGACAACGAACACTGAAGCTTTCTTT. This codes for CASSLTTNTEAFF.

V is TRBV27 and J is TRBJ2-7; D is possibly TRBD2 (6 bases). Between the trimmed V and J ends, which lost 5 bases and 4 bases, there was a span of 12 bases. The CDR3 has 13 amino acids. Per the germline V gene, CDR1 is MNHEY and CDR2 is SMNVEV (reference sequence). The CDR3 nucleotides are TGTGCCAGCAGTCCAGGCGGGGTTTACGAGCAGTACTTC. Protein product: CASSPGGVYEQYF.